Below are 32 T cell receptor beta chains sequenced from a single sample in a study of T-cell memory formation after mild COVID-19. TCRdb used MiXCR to reprocess the 5' RACE reads, holding one entry per CDR3 protein. The sample shows roughly 610,000 distinct CDR3 sequences, around 16% of them seen only once. Sample: PBMCs or a T cell subset sorted from them (not recorded which). Source of these receptors: an adult woman who had mild COVID-19 (a few samples of this study predate the infection). Cell type and time point are not known.

This clonotype was seen a few times. A much larger clone lies one base from this, so it may be a read error. The rearrangement joins TRBV2 to TRBJ2-7; the match to TRBD1 covers 10 bases. Germline values: CDR1 SNHLY, CDR2 FYNNEI. Trimming cost V 5 bases and J 2 bases; bases outside gene matches: 3. CDR3 size: 14 residues. The CDR3: CASSRGQGTYEQYF. CDR3 DNA sequence: TGTGCCAGCAGTCGGGGACAGGGGACCTACGAGCAGTACTTC.

The rearrangement uses TRBV6-1 and TRBJ2-4; 10 nucleotides match TRBD1. The germline CDR1 and CDR2 sequences are MNHNS and SASEGT. This CDR3 comprises 14 residues. V lost 7 bases and J lost 6; bases outside the gene matches: 6. The CDR3: CASNGGQGRNIQYF. In DNA form, the CDR3 reads TGTGCCAGCAACGGGGGACAGGGGAGAAACATTCAGTACTTC.

This clonotype was seen only a few times. CDR3 amino acids: CASGTTDTQYF. The CDR3 coding sequence is TGTGCCAGCGGGACTACAGATACGCAGTATTTT. The chain combines TRBV12-3 or TRBV12-4 with TRBJ2-3; D might be TRBD2 (6 bases). V was pared by 8 bases and J by 3 bases, with 6 bases between. The CDR3 has 11 residues.

This chain uses TRBV19 with TRBJ2-7; D unresolved. V was trimmed by 3 bases and J by 4 bases, leaving 13 bases between them. This CDR3 is built from 14 residues. From germline, CDR1 is LNHDA and CDR2 SQIVND (reference sequence). The CDR3 coding sequence is TGTGCCAGTAGTATCTCCGCGGACCCATACGAGCAGTACTTC. This encodes CASSISADPYEQYF.

This clonotype was recorded a few times. The chain has TRBV5-1 and TRBJ2-1; 9 bases align to TRBD2. The V gene's germline CDR1 is SGHRS and CDR2 YFSETQ. V dropped 4 bases and J dropped 8; count of bases not matched to a gene: 16. The CDR3 loop spans 17 amino acids. CDR3 loop: CASSQTSGNPVADEQFF. The CDR3, as DNA: TGCGCCAGCAGCCAGACTAGCGGCAATCCTGTCGCGGATGAGCAGTTCTTC.

The gene calls are TRBV2 and TRBJ2-5, with 8 bases that match TRBD2. V was clipped by 2 bases and J by 6 bases; unmatched bases: 11. From germline, CDR1 is SNHLY and CDR2 FYNNEI. The CDR3 has 16 amino acids. Here the CDR3 DNA reads TGTGCCAGCAGTGAAAGGACGGGAGGGCCGGGGAAGACCCAGTACTTC. Its translation: CASSERTGGPGKTQYF.

The genes are TRBV7-9 and TRBJ1-4; D unclear. The CDR3 totals 17 residues. The ends were cut back, 1 base at V and 3 bases at J, with 15 bases in the middle. CDR1 SEHNR and CDR2 FQNEAQ come from the germline V gene (reference sequence). The CDR3 region is CASSLGSRLVANEKLFF. The CDR3 DNA reads as TGTGCCAGCAGCTTAGGGTCCCGGTTGGTTGCTAATGAAAAACTGTTTTTT.

Only a few counts were recorded for this clonotype. CDR3 DNA: TGTGCCAGCAGCCAAGTTACGGGGGGTCCAAAAGAGACCCAGTACTTC. It codes for CASSQVTGGPKETQYF. The chain recombines TRBV4-2 with TRBJ2-5; 7 bases are shared with TRBD2. Trimming took 1 base from V and 3 from J; bases not matched to a gene: 8. The length of the CDR3 is 16 residues. From germline, CDR1 is LGHNA and CDR2 YNFKEQ.

The chain is built from TRBV5-1 and TRBJ2-7; 10 bases line up with TRBD2. The CDR3 covers 16 residues. Germline V lookup: CDR1 SGHRS, CDR2 YFSETQ. V shed 0 bases, J shed 4 bases, and the junction held 7 bases outside the gene matches. The CDR3 here is CASSLVGAGGFYEQYF. The CDR3 DNA reads TGCGCCAGCAGCTTGGTCGGAGCGGGGGGGTTTTACGAGCAGTACTTC.

V and J are TRBV3-1 and TRBJ2-2; possibly TRBD2 for D (6 bases). This CDR3 spans 15 amino acids. The germline V gene encodes CDR1 LGHDT and CDR2 YNNKEL (reference sequence). Trimming shortened V by 6 bases and J by 0 bases, and 11 bases separated the two germline ends. DNA of the CDR3: TGTGCCAGCAGTGCCCTAGCGCCGAACACCGGGGAGCTGTTTTTT. Translated, it gives CASSALAPNTGELFF.

This clonotype was observed a handful of times. The gene calls are TRBV15 and TRBJ2-7; 7 bases are shared with TRBD1. Germline lookup yields CDR1 LNHNV and CDR2 YYDKDF (reference sequence). V was clipped by 3 bases and J by 0 bases; unmatched bases: 8. This CDR3 has 16 residues. The CDR3 loop reads CATSRAPGQTSYEQYF. CDR3 coding DNA: TGTGCCACCAGCAGGGCTCCGGGACAGACCTCCTACGAGCAGTACTTC.

This chain uses TRBV30 with TRBJ1-1; D gene ambiguous. From germline, CDR1 is GTSNPN and CDR2 SVGIG (reference sequence). The CDR3 sequence is 12 residues long. V was pared by 3 bases and J by 7 bases, with 12 bases between. CDR3 sequence: CAWSRPPGEAFF. The CDR3 coding sequence is TGTGCCTGGAGCCGCCCCCCAGGTGAAGCTTTCTTT. The variable domain in full, completed from reference TRBV30 and TRBJ1-1, reads SQTIHQWPATLVQPVGSPLSLECTVEGTSNPNLYWYRQAAGRGLQLLFYSVGIGQISSEVPQNLSASRPQDRQFILSSKKLLLSDSGFYLCAWSRPPGEAFFGQGTRLTVV.

The chain has TRBV7-2 and TRBJ1-3; D is unresolved. The germline gives CDR1 SGHTA, CDR2 FQGNSA. The CDR3 runs to 15 residues. V lost 1 base, J lost 0 bases, and 7 bases lay in between. The CDR3 DNA reads as TGTGCCAGCAGCTTAGTCGAAACCTCTGGAAACACCATATATTTT. Protein product: CASSLVETSGNTIYF.

The chain has TRBV3-1 and TRBJ2-5; no reliable D call. Trimming left V 1 base short and J 5 bases short, with 5 bases between. Per the germline V gene, CDR1 is LGHDT and CDR2 is YNNKEL (reference sequence). CDR3 size: 12 residues. This chain's CDR3 is CASSQVAETQYF. The CDR3, as DNA: TGTGCCAGCAGCCAAGTGGCGGAGACCCAGTACTTC.

This clonotype was counted at least ten times. This rearrangement joins TRBV19 to TRBJ1-1; 10 bases are a match to TRBD1. The CDR3 totals 13 residues. J lost 10 bases, V lost 4 bases, and 6 bases had no gene match. Germline CDR1 reads LNHDA; CDR2 reads SQIVND (reference sequence). In DNA, the CDR3 is TGTGCCAGTAGTACAGACAGGGGGCGCGGAGCTTTCTTT. Amino acids: CASSTDRGRGAFF.

This clonotype has a handful of counts. This chain connects TRBV5-1 to TRBJ2-1, with 8 bases matching TRBD2. V gave up 3 bases and J gave up 2 bases; unmatched junction bases: 4. The CDR3 contains 15 residues. Germline lookup yields CDR1 SGHRS and CDR2 YFSETQ. Here the CDR3 reads CASSSAGGAYNEQFF. In nucleotides, the CDR3 is TGCGCCAGCAGCTCCGCGGGGGGCGCCTACAATGAGCAGTTCTTC.

This clonotype was observed a handful of times. The rearrangement links TRBV20-1 to TRBJ2-3; 12 positions match TRBD2. Per the germline V gene, CDR1 is DFQATT and CDR2 is SNEGSKA (reference sequence). The CDR3 has 21 residues. V was clipped by 0 bases and J by 0 bases; unmatched bases: 16. CDR3 amino acids: CSARDLSGTSGWGTSTDTQYF. Written as DNA, the CDR3 is TGCAGTGCTAGAGATCTAAGTGGGACTAGCGGGTGGGGCACTAGCACAGATACGCAGTATTTT.

This clonotype was counted a few times. The chain couples TRBV12-3 or TRBV12-4 to TRBJ2-7; possibly TRBD1 for D (6 bases). The CDR3 covers 15 residues. Trimming pared 6 bases from V and 5 bases from J, leaving 20 bases between. The CDR3 region is CASRSHSPPGDEQYF. In DNA, the CDR3 is TGTGCCAGCAGGTCGCACAGTCCTCCAGGGGACGAGCAGTACTTC.

The chain uses TRBV4-2 and TRBJ2-3; no definite D call. Germline CDR1 and CDR2: LGHNA and YNFKEQ. Trimming cost V 2 bases and J 0 bases, with 15 bases left between them. This CDR3 is built from 17 residues. The CDR3 DNA follows: TGTGCCAGCAGCCAACACCTGGGTGGGCTAAGCACAGATACGCAGTATTTT. Amino acid sequence: CASSQHLGGLSTDTQYF.

V is TRBV28 and J is TRBJ1-1, with TRBD1 identical over 7 bases. The CDR3 is 14 amino acids. The germline V gene has CDR1 MDHEN and CDR2 SYDVKM. The J segment lost 3 bases and the V segment lost 1 base, leaving 2 bases of the junction unmatched. The CDR3 DNA sequence: TGTGCCAGCAGTTTATTTGACAGGGACACTGAAGCTTTCTTT. Amino acids: CASSLFDRDTEAFF.

This clonotype was observed a few times. This sequence joins TRBV12-3 or TRBV12-4 and TRBJ1-5, with no clear D. The V end lost 4 bases, the J end lost 4 bases, and 8 bases lay between the germline ends. The CDR3 sequence is 13 residues long. DNA of the CDR3: TGTGCCAGCAGTTCCGCTGTGAATCAGCCCCAGCATTTT. This sequence encodes CASSSAVNQPQHF.

This clonotype was seen more than once but under ten times. The chain uses TRBV5-4 and TRBJ2-1; 10 bases are shared with TRBD2. This CDR3 has 14 amino acids. CDR1 and CDR2 (germline): SGHNT, YYREEE (reference sequence). J was trimmed by 8 bases and V by 5 bases; bases with no gene match: 7. Here the CDR3 DNA reads TGTGCCAGCAGACAGCGGGGGGGCTCAGATGAGCAGTTCTTC. Translated: CASRQRGGSDEQFF.

The chain combines TRBV20-1 with TRBJ2-7; 16 bases agree with TRBD2. The germline gives CDR1 DFQATT, CDR2 SNEGSKA (reference sequence). The CDR3 runs 17 residues. V was clipped by 5 bases and J by 4 bases; unmatched bases: 11. The CDR3 is CSASPGTSGRAPYEQYF. CDR3 DNA sequence: TGCAGTGCTTCACCCGGGACTAGCGGGAGGGCCCCTTACGAGCAGTACTTC.

The V call is TRBV11-1, the J call TRBJ2-3; D perhaps matches TRBD2 (6 bases). V shed 6 bases and J shed 3 bases, with 16 bases lying between them. The CDR3 length is 15 residues. The germline V gene encodes CDR1 SGHAT and CDR2 FQDESV (reference sequence). CDR3 sequence (DNA): TGTGCCAGCAGAAAAACCGGGACTGAGACAGATACGCAGTATTTT. It codes for CASRKTGTETDTQYF.

This clonotype was observed a handful of times. The rearrangement joins TRBV3-1 to TRBJ2-5; D is perhaps TRBD1 (5 bases). The CDR3 spans 15 residues. Between the trimmed V and J ends, which lost 6 bases and 2 bases, there was a span of 16 bases. Germline loops: CDR1 LGHDT, CDR2 YNNKEL (reference sequence). The CDR3 reads CASRKTGALQETQYF. CDR3 DNA sequence: TGTGCCAGCAGAAAGACTGGGGCCCTACAAGAGACCCAGTACTTC.

J is TRBJ2-7 and V is TRBV9; D possibly corresponds to TRBD2 (5 bases). The germline V gene encodes CDR1 SGDLS and CDR2 YYNGEE. This CDR3 contains 15 residues. V lost 4 bases, J lost 3 bases, and 17 bases lay in between. The CDR3 reads CASSPEQIRDYEQYF. The CDR3 DNA reads as TGTGCCAGCAGCCCAGAACAGATACGGGACTACGAGCAGTACTTC.

Ten or more counts support this clonotype. This chain links TRBV24-1 with TRBJ2-3, with unresolved D. The germline CDR1 and CDR2 sequences are KGHDR and SFDVKD. The CDR3 totals 16 residues. V gave up 4 bases and J gave up 4 bases, with 17 bases separating them. This CDR3 is CATSDPGPANSDTQYF. As DNA, the CDR3 is TGTGCCACCAGTGACCCCGGGCCCGCAAACTCAGATACGCAGTATTTT.

The rearrangement joins TRBV6-4 to TRBJ2-3; no clear D gene. Germline V lookup: CDR1 MRHNA, CDR2 SNTAGT. The CDR3 consists of 11 residues. Deletions cut 10 bases from V and 2 bases from J, with 7 bases between. CDR3 sequence reads: CATSLTDTQYF. The CDR3 coding sequence is TGTGCCACCTCGCTCACAGATACGCAGTATTTT.

The gene calls are TRBV4-1 and TRBJ1-1; D remains ambiguous. Trimming stripped 3 bases from V and 1 base from J, with 12 bases between. This CDR3 is 15 amino acids long. CDR1 and CDR2 (germline): MGHRA, YSYEKL. CDR3 sequence reads: CASSHPATANTEAFF. CDR3 in DNA: TGCGCCAGCAGCCACCCCGCGACTGCGAACACTGAAGCTTTCTTT.

Only a few counts were recorded for this clonotype. The V call is TRBV30, the J call TRBJ2-7, with TRBD1 matching over 10 bases. J was trimmed by 6 bases and V by 3 bases; bases with no gene match: 11. This CDR3 spans 15 amino acids. Germline assignment: CDR1 GTSNPN and CDR2 SVGIG (reference sequence). The CDR3 region has the DNA TGTGCCTGGAGGCCGACGGACAGGGGGAATCTCGAGCAGTACTTC. The encoded protein is CAWRPTDRGNLEQYF.

V and J are TRBV4-2 and TRBJ2-6; D is unresolved. Germline V gene sequence: CDR1 LGHNA, CDR2 YNFKEQ. The CDR3 is 17 amino acids. Trimming took 0 bases from V and 0 from J, leaving 9 bases between them. The CDR3 DNA reads TGTGCCAGCAGCCAAGATTCATCAGACTCTGGGGCCAACGTCCTGACTTTC. This codes for CASSQDSSDSGANVLTF.

This clonotype was seen a handful of times. The V call is TRBV12-3 or TRBV12-4, the J call TRBJ2-5, with D tentatively TRBD1 (5 bases). Trimming removed 4 bases at V and 9 bases at J, with 9 bases between. This CDR3 contains 11 residues. CDR3 bases: TGTGCCAGCAGTTATCTCAGGGCCCAGTACTTC. Amino acids: CASSYLRAQYF.